The 5 T cell receptor beta chains below all came from one sample that was sequenced in a study of T cells in Graves' hyperthyroidism and ophthalmopathy. TCR beta CDR3 region amplification was performed from RNA transcripts. An initial round of RT-PCR targeting the TCR CDR3 relied on the HTBI primer set. One entry per CDR3 protein results from TCRdb running MiXCR on the multiplex PCR reads. The sample has hundreds of thousands of distinct CDR3 sequences, approximately 15% seen once. The sample consisted of blood. These receptors all stem from a woman between 40 and 50 years old with Graves' ophthalmopathy.

This clonotype occurred many times. The CDR3 DNA reads TGCGCCAGCAGCCCGACTAGTATGACGCAAGAGACCCAGTACTTC. Translating gives CASSPTSMTQETQYF. The chain couples TRBV5-1 to TRBJ2-5, with D tentatively TRBD2 (6 bases). Germline V gene sequence: CDR1 SGHRS, CDR2 YFSETQ. Trimming removed 4 bases at V and 2 bases at J, with 15 bases between. This CDR3 contains 15 residues.

In its sample, this clonotype was seen a few times. V usage is TRBV11-2 and J usage is TRBJ2-2, with TRBD2 identical over 8 bases. This CDR3 spans 16 amino acids. CDR1 is SGHAT and CDR2 is FQNNGV in the germline V gene. V was pared by 2 bases and J by 4 bases, with 6 bases of the junction left unmatched. Here the CDR3 DNA reads TGTGCCAGCAGCTTAACCGGGACTAGAGGCACCGGGGAGCTGTTTTTT. Translating gives CASSLTGTRGTGELFF.

The V gene is TRBV7-9, the J gene TRBJ2-3, with D perhaps assigned TRBD1 or TRBD2 (7 bases each). CDR1 SEHNR and CDR2 FQNEAQ come from the germline V gene (reference sequence). The CDR3 consists of 16 residues. V was shortened by 5 bases and J by 5 bases, with 20 bases between the two germline ends. The CDR3 DNA follows: TGTGCCAGCAGCCTCCGCCCAGGGGGGGCGCAAGATACGCAGTATTTT. Protein product: CASSLRPGGAQDTQYF.

This chain links TRBV28 with TRBJ2-1, with 16 positions matching TRBD2. Per germline, CDR1 MDHEN and CDR2 SYDVKM. With V trimmed by 6 bases and J by 9 bases, 8 bases remained unmatched. CDR3 length equals 16 residues. The CDR3 nucleotides read TGTGCCAGCAGAGGGACTAGCGGGAGGGGCTTCGGTGAGCAGTTCTTC. Translation gives CASRGTSGRGFGEQFF.

This clonotype was seen at least ten times. The V call is TRBV2, the J call TRBJ2-7; 9 nucleotides match TRBD1. The germline gives CDR1 SNHLY, CDR2 FYNNEI. This CDR3 region has 15 residues. Trimming removed 6 bases from V and 13 bases from J; junction bases left unmatched: 19. The CDR3, as DNA: TGTGCCAGCAGACCAAGGGACAGGGAATCAGGGGAGAGTTACTTC. Its protein product is CASRPRDRESGESYF.